The 23 T cell receptor beta chains below come from one sample, sequenced in a study of cytomegalovirus exposure and HLA in healthy donors. Primers: 60 Vbeta forward and 13 Jbeta reverse. Using immunoSEQ multiplex PCR, the repertoire was profiled, and TCRdb retains in-frame clones only, with some absent. The sample records about 150,000 clones, more than 75% being singletons. Specimen: PBMCs. Receptors were obtained from a woman under 30 in good health and CMV-seronegative.

This chain joins TRBV29-1 and TRBJ2-1, with D perhaps TRBD1 (6 bases). With 6 bases removed from V and 12 bases from J, the gap between germline ends came to 18 bases. Germline CDR1 reads SQVTM; CDR2 reads ANQGSEA. CDR3 size: 12 residues. The CDR3 sequence is CSVDTGFGLQFF. The CDR3 nucleotides read TGCAGCGTAGATACAGGGTTCGGGCTGCAGTTCTTC.

The rearrangement uses TRBV27 and TRBJ2-3; D possibly corresponds to TRBD1 (5 bases). There are 17 residues in the CDR3. CDR1 and CDR2 from the germline V gene are MNHEY and SMNVEV (reference sequence). Between the trimmed V and J ends, which lost 7 bases and 0 bases, there was a span of 20 bases. The CDR3 DNA is TGTGCCAGCAAAGGCGACAGTCGAGTCCTAAGCACAGATACGCAGTATTTT. Protein sequence: CASKGDSRVLSTDTQYF.

V usage is TRBV7-9 and J usage is TRBJ2-5; TRBD1 matches at 9 bases. Germline assignment: CDR1 SEHNR and CDR2 FQNEAQ (reference sequence). With 4 bases clipped from V and 4 bases from J, the junction kept 4 bases outside the gene matches. The CDR3 runs to 14 residues. As DNA, the CDR3 is TGTGCCAGCAGCTCCGGGACAGGGACAGAGACCCAGTACTTC. It codes for CASSSGTGTETQYF.

The CDR3 sequence is CAAYGTSGNNEQFF. The CDR3 DNA reads as TGTGCCGCTTACGGGACTAGCGGGAACAATGAGCAGTTCTTC. The chain couples TRBV2 to TRBJ2-1; TRBD2 matches 13 bases. The CDR3 length is 14 residues. Germline CDR1 SNHLY, CDR2 FYNNEI. V dropped 11 bases and J dropped 5; count of bases not matched to a gene: 6.

The rearrangement links TRBV10-3 to TRBJ1-2; D gene uncertain. CDR3 length: 14 amino acids. Germline V gene sequence: CDR1 ENHRY, CDR2 SYGVKD. Trimming removed 7 bases from V and 3 bases from J, with 15 bases in between. The CDR3 spells CAIKSADTHYGYTF. The CDR3 DNA is TGTGCCATCAAATCCGCCGACACCCACTATGGCTACACCTTC.

V gene TRBV7-9 combines with J gene TRBJ1-6; D is uncertain. The CDR3 loop spans 12 amino acids. Trimming took off 4 bases at V and 9 bases at J, with 7 bases between the two ends. Per germline, CDR1 SEHNR and CDR2 FQNEAQ (reference sequence). The CDR3 loop is CASSSPGSPLHF. The CDR3 DNA is TGTGCCAGCAGCTCACCGGGTTCACCCCTCCACTTT.

The rearrangement joins TRBV4-1 to TRBJ2-4; 7 bases are a match to TRBD2. CDR1 MGHRA and CDR2 YSYEKL come from the germline V gene. V lost 1 base, J lost 4 bases, and 7 bases stayed unmatched. CDR3 length: 16 residues. The CDR3 here is CASSQGRRELKNIQYF. The CDR3 DNA reads TGCGCCAGCAGCCAAGGAAGGCGGGAGTTGAAAAACATTCAGTACTTC.

This clone appeared a few times. CDR3 in amino acids: CASSRETSGREEQYF. The DNA of the CDR3 is TGCGCCAGCAGCCGAGAAACTAGCGGGAGAGAAGAGCAGTACTTC. V and J are TRBV4-3 and TRBJ2-7, with 11 positions matching TRBD2. The CDR3 contains 15 residues. CDR1 LGHNA and CDR2 YSLEER come from the germline V gene. Unmatched junction bases numbered 9, after V lost 4 bases and J lost 7 bases.

The gene calls are TRBV7-2 and TRBJ2-2, with D perhaps TRBD2 (6 bases). CDR3 size: 17 residues. CDR1 SGHTA and CDR2 FQGNSA come from the germline V gene. Trimming cost V 1 base and J 5 bases, with 17 bases left between them. DNA of the CDR3: TGTGCCAGCAGCTTAGGTCGATCGAGGGGAGGTACCGGGGAGCTGTTTTTT. Its translation: CASSLGRSRGGTGELFF.

The chain recombines TRBV14 with TRBJ1-6; 8 bases map to TRBD1. CDR1 is SGHDN, CDR2 FVKESK, per germline. CDR3 length: 16 residues. V lost 3 bases and J lost 7; bases outside the gene matches: 8. The CDR3 region is CASSQLAGGGNSPLHF. CDR3 DNA sequence: TGTGCCAGCAGCCAGCTCGCAGGGGGCGGGAATTCACCCCTCCACTTT.

The gene calls are TRBV9 and TRBJ2-3; the D is unclear. Trimming took off 0 bases at V and 6 bases at J, with 14 bases between the two ends. Germline assignment: CDR1 SGDLS and CDR2 YYNGEE. The CDR3 has 15 amino acids. This CDR3 is CASSVGQASMDTQYF. In DNA form, the CDR3 reads TGTGCCAGCAGCGTAGGGCAGGCCTCGATGGATACGCAGTATTTT.

The V call is TRBV18, the J call TRBJ2-5; 15 bases line up with TRBD2. V was clipped by 1 base and J by 4 bases; unmatched bases: 1. The CDR3 runs 16 residues. Germline-derived CDR1 and CDR2 are KGHSH and LQKENI. CDR3 in amino acids: CASSPRGLAGGETQYF. CDR3 sequence (DNA): TGTGCCAGCTCACCACGGGGACTAGCGGGAGGAGAGACCCAGTACTTC.

The rearrangement links TRBV5-6 to TRBJ2-5; 10 bases are shared with TRBD2. With the DNA end fitting TRBJ2-7 better, the J assignment may be wrong. The germline CDR1 and CDR2 sequences are SGHDT and YYEEEE. The CDR3 has 13 residues. CDR3 bases: TGTGCCAGCACCAAGCGGGGGGGGTTCGAGCAGTACTTC. Translated, it gives CASTKRGGFEQYF.

This chain uses TRBV27 with TRBJ2-1, with no clear D. The CDR3 is 15 amino acids. The germline CDR1 and CDR2 sequences are MNHEY and SMNVEV (reference sequence). Trimming cost V 3 bases and J 6 bases, with 15 bases left between them. CDR3 amino acids: CASSFGLGLPNEQFF. The CDR3 nucleotides are TGTGCCAGCAGTTTTGGTTTGGGCCTCCCCAATGAGCAGTTCTTC.

Note on this clone: Other DNA sequences in the same sample also yield this CDR3. The genes are TRBV5-4 and TRBJ2-1; 7 bases match TRBD2. The CDR3 loop spans 14 amino acids. V dropped 4 bases and J dropped 10; count of bases not matched to a gene: 11. Per the germline V gene, CDR1 is SGHNT and CDR2 is YYREEE (reference sequence). CDR3 region: CASSGVPGGGEQFF. The CDR3 DNA reads as TGTGCCAGCAGCGGGGTGCCGGGAGGAGGAGAGCAGTTCTTC. Together with reference TRBV5-4 and TRBJ2-1, the CDR3 gives the full variable domain: ETGVTQSPTHLIKTRGQQVTLRCSSQSGHNTVSWYQQALGQGPQFIFQYYREEENGRGNFPPRFSGLQFPNYSSELNVNALELDDSALYLCASSGVPGGGEQFFGPGTRLTVL.

This clone was recorded once. V gene TRBV6-5 combines with J gene TRBJ1-1; TRBD1 might be the D (5 bases). V gave up 6 bases and J gave up 4 bases, with 15 bases separating them. The CDR3 runs to 14 residues. Germline V gives CDR1 MNHEY, CDR2 SVGAGI. The CDR3 coding sequence is TGTGCCAGCAGGCTACAGGCTTTCGGCACTGAAGCTTTCTTT. Translation gives CASRLQAFGTEAFF.

This clone has only one observation. The gene calls are TRBV4-1 and TRBJ1-1; 7 nucleotides align to TRBD1. Germline V gene sequence: CDR1 MGHRA, CDR2 YSYEKL. V lost 2 bases and J lost 0; bases outside the gene matches: 3. This CDR3 comprises 15 residues. CDR3 nucleotides: TGCGCCAGCAGCCAAAGACAGGGCCTGAACACTGAAGCTTTCTTT. Translating gives CASSQRQGLNTEAFF.

This clone was counted only a few times. This sequence joins TRBV5-1 and TRBJ1-2, with D perhaps matching TRBD1 (6 bases). Trimming cost V 1 base and J 4 bases, with 14 bases left between them. Per the germline V gene, CDR1 is SGHRS and CDR2 is YFSETQ. The CDR3 runs to 15 residues. The DNA for the CDR3 is TGCGCCAGCAGCTTGTTGCCAGGGGAGTTCTATGGCTACACCTTC. Amino acids: CASSLLPGEFYGYTF.

The chain carries TRBV4-3 and TRBJ2-3; 11 bases agree with TRBD1. The CDR3 runs 16 residues. Germline-derived CDR1 and CDR2 are LGHNA and YSLEER. The V gene end was trimmed by 1 base and the J gene end by 3 bases; junction bases not matched to a gene: 3. CDR3 nucleotides: TGCGCCAGCAGCCAAGGGGACAGGGGGATGACAGATACGCAGTATTTT. Protein: CASSQGDRGMTDTQYF.

The J gene is TRBJ2-7, the V gene TRBV5-5, with 7 bases aligning to TRBD1. Germline CDR1 reads SGHKS; CDR2 reads YYEKEE (reference sequence). This CDR3 region has 15 residues. The J segment lost 4 bases and the V segment lost 3 bases, leaving 10 bases of the junction unmatched. DNA of the CDR3: TGTGCCAGCAGCTCCAGACAGGGAGTAAAGTACGAGCAGTACTTC. Amino acid sequence: CASSSRQGVKYEQYF.

The chain is built from TRBV7-2 and TRBJ2-7; 7 bases are shared with TRBD2. V trimming: 5 bases; J trimming: 4 bases; junction bases outside the gene matches: 5. This CDR3 has 13 amino acids. Per the germline V gene, CDR1 is SGHTA and CDR2 is FQGNSA. CDR3 amino acids: CASSPGLGYEQYF. In nucleotides, the CDR3 is TGTGCCAGCAGCCCCGGACTAGGATACGAGCAGTACTTC. The complete variable domain, with remaining parts taken from reference TRBV7-2 and TRBJ2-7, reads GAGVSQSPSNKVTEKGKDVELRCDPISGHTALYWYRQSLGQGLEFLIYFQGNSAPDKSGLPSDRFSAERTGGSVSTLTIQRTQQEDSAVYLCASSPGLGYEQYFGPGTRLTVT.

The chain has TRBV28 and TRBJ2-1, with 11 positions matching TRBD2. J lost 8 bases, V lost 5 bases, and 14 bases had no gene match. CDR1 is MDHEN and CDR2 is SYDVKM in the germline V gene. The CDR3 is 17 amino acids. The CDR3, as DNA: TGTGCCAGCAGTACGCCTTCTGGACTAGCGGGTTACGATGAGCAGTTCTTC. This encodes CASSTPSGLAGYDEQFF.

This clone was counted once. The chain employs TRBV4-2 and TRBJ2-5, with 7 positions matching TRBD2. V lost 2 bases and J lost 5; bases outside the gene matches: 14. In germline, CDR1 is LGHNA, CDR2 YNFKEQ. The CDR3 has 17 residues. CDR3 in amino acids: CASSQFLRDYPGETQYF. The CDR3 nucleotides are TGTGCCAGCAGCCAATTCCTCCGGGACTACCCTGGGGAGACCCAGTACTTC.